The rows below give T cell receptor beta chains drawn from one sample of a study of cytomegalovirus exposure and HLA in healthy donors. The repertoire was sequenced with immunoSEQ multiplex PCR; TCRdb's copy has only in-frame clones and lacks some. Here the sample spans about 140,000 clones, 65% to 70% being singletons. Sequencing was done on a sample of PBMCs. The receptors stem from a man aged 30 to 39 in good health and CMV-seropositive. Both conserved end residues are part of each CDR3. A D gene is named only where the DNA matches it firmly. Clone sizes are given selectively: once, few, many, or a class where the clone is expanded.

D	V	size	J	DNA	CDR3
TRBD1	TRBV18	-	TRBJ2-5	TGTGCCAGCTCAGCACCGGGACAGGTTTCCGAGACCCAGTACTTC	CASSAPGQVSETQYF
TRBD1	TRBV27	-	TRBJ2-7	TGTGCCAGCAGTCGCCCCGGGACAGGGTACTACGAGCAGTACTTC	CASSRPGTGYYEQYF
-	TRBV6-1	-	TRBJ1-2	TGTGCCAGCAGTGGTCGATTGGCGGGAAACTATGGCTACACCTTC	CASSGRLAGNYGYTF
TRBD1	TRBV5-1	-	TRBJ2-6	TGCGCCAGCAGCCCCGGGACAGGGTTTGGGGCCAACGTCCTGACTTTC	CASSPGTGFGANVLTF
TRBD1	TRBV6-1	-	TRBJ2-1	TGTGCCAGCAGTGAGGACAGGGGAAGAACCTACAATGAGCAGTTCTTC	CASSEDRGRTYNEQFF
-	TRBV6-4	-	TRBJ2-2	TGTGCCAGCAGTGCCGTTCGGTTCACCGGGGAGCTGTTTTTT	CASSAVRFTGELFF
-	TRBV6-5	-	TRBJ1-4	TGTGCCAGCAGTTCCCCTAAGGGAGGTCTGTTTTTT	CASSSPKGGLFF
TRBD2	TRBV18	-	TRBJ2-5	TGTGCCAGCTCACCGCCCGGGGGAGCGGGGGAGACCCAGTACTTC	CASSPPGGAGETQYF
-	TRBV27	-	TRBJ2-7	TGTGCCAGCATTGGAGGTTCCTCCTACGAGCAGTACTTC	CASIGGSSYEQYF
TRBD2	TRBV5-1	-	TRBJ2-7	TGCGCCAGCAGCTTTCCTACTAGCGGAGGGCCCTACGAGCAGTACTTC	CASSFPTSGGPYEQYF
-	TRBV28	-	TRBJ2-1	TGTGCCAGCAGTTCTCTACAGGGTTCCCCCTACAATGAGCAGTTCTTC	CASSSLQGSPYNEQFF
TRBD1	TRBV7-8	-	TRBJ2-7	TGTGCCAGCAGCTTAGGGGGGACAGGCTACTACGAGCAGTACTTC	CASSLGGTGYYEQYF
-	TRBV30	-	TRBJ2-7	TGTGCCTGGAGTGGGAATCCTAGCGCATACAGCTACGAGCAGTACTTC	CAWSGNPSAYSYEQYF
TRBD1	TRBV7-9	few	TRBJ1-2	TGTGCCAGCAGCTTAGGGGACAGGGGAGCTAACTATGGCTACACCTTC	CASSLGDRGANYGYTF
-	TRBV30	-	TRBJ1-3	TGTGCCTGGAGGCAGCCAGGCCCATACTCTGGAAACACCATATATTTT	CAWRQPGPYSGNTIYF
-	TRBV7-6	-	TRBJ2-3	TGTGCCAGCAGCGACACCACAGATACGCAGTATTTT	CASSDTTDTQYF
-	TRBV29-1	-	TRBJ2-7	TGCAGCGTACGGGACACCGCCGAGCAGTACTTC	CSVRDTAEQYF
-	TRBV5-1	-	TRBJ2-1	TGCGCCAGCAGCCCATCCGGTATCCTACCGTCTCTTGACAATGAGCAGTTCTTC	CASSPSGILPSLDNEQFF
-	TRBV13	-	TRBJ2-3	TGTGCCAGCAGCTTAGGCCGGGGCACAGATACGCAGTATTTT	CASSLGRGTDTQYF
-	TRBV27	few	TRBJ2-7	TGTGCCAGCAGTTCTCAGGGAAATACCTACGAGCAGTACTTC	CASSSQGNTYEQYF
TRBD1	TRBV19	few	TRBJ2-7	TGTGCCAGCCTGGGACAGGGGCGCTACGAGCAGTACTTC	CASLGQGRYEQYF
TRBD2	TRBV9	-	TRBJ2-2	TGTGCCAGCTCCCTACTAGCGGGAGGGAACACCGGGGAGCTGTTTTTT	CASSLLAGGNTGELFF
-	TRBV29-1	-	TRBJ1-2	TGCAGCGTTGATACCAGGGGATCAGATGGCTACACCTTC	CSVDTRGSDGYTF
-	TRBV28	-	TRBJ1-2	TGTGCCAGCAGTTTGGGTACAGGTGTGGGCTATGGCTACACCTTC	CASSLGTGVGYGYTF
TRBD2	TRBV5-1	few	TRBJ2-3	TGCGCCAGCAGCCCGGGGTCTAGCGGTCACACAGATACGCAGTATTTT	CASSPGSSGHTDTQYF
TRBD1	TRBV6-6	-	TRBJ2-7	TGTGCCAGCAGTCCAGGACAGGCTCCGAGAGAGCAGTACTTC	CASSPGQAPREQYF
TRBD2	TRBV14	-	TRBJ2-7	TGTGCCAGCAGCCCGGGGGGCGAGCAGTACTTC	CASSPGGEQYF
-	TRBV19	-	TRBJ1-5	TGTGCCAGTAGCGTAAACAGGGTCTACTATAGCAATCAGCCCCAGCATTTT	CASSVNRVYYSNQPQHF
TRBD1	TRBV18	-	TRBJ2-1	TGTGCCAGCTCACCTCGGACAGGGTTGCCGGATGAGCAGTTCTTC	CASSPRTGLPDEQFF
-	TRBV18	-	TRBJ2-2	TGTGCCAGCTCACCAAATAGCCCCGACACCGGGGAGCTGTTTTTT	CASSPNSPDTGELFF
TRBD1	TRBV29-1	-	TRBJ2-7	TGCAGCGTTGAAGATCTTCGCGTGGCAGGGGGCAATCGGGGGACCTACGAGCAGTACTTC	CSVEDLRVAGGNRGTYEQYF